The T cell receptor (beta chain) described here comes from a study of blood T cell repertoires in COVID-19. Study at large: Donors in the United States, Italy and Spain gave samples during acute or convalescent COVID-19. Sources were T cells, B-cell-depleted T cells, or PBMCs; the material itself was cDNA or gDNA.

Authors' analysis steps: Counts of nucleated cells, estimated from reference gene primer amplification, were obtained. The method was immunoSEQ multiplex PCR; TCRdb's version includes in-frame clones alone and lacks a portion of them. V, J and clone size are those of that table, while D and trimming were read from the DNA. The sample records hundreds of thousands of clones, 80% to 90% being singletons. V lost 5 bases, J lost 0 bases, and 9 bases stayed unmatched. The CDR3 spans 17 residues. Looked up from germline, CDR1 is MGHRA and CDR2 is YSYEKL. V usage is TRBV4-1 and J usage is TRBJ2-1, with 8 bases matching TRBD2. This TCR was sampled from a man in his forties with acute or convalescent COVID-19. The sequencing input was peripheral blood. CDR3 loop: CASSGKGSGDSYNEQFF. In DNA, the CDR3 is TGCGCCAGCAGCGGTAAGGGTAGCGGGGACTCCTACAATGAGCAGTTCTTC.